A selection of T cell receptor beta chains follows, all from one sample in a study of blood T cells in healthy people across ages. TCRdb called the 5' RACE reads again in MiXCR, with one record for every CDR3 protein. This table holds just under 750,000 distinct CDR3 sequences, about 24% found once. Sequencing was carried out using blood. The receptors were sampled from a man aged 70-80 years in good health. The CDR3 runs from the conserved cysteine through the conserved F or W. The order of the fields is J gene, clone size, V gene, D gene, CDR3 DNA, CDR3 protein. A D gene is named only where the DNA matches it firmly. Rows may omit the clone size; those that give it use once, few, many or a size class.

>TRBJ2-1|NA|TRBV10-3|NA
TGTGCCATCAGTGAGATGGATGAGCAGTTCTTC
CAISEMDEQFF
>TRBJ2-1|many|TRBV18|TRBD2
TGTGCCAGCTCACAGGGACTAGCGGGGGTGAACAATGAGCAGTTCTTC
CASSQGLAGVNNEQFF
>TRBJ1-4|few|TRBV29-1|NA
TGCAGCGTTGGTCGGGCGGCTAATGAAAAACTGTTTTTT
CSVGRAANEKLFF
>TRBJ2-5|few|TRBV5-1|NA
TGCGCCAGCAGCTTGACAGGAGGGAAGAAGACCCAGTACTTC
CASSLTGGKKTQYF
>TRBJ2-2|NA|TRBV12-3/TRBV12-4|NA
TGTGCCAGCAGTTTCAACGTCCCCGGGGAGCTGTTTTTT
CASSFNVPGELFF
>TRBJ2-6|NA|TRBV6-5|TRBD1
TGTGCCAGCAGTTCGCCGGGACAGGGAGACTCTGGGGCCAACGTCCTGACTTTC
CASSSPGQGDSGANVLTF
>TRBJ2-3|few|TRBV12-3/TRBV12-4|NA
TGTGCCAGCAAGTTAGGGCAGGGGACAGATACGCAGTATTTT
CASKLGQGTDTQYF
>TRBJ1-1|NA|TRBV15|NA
TGTGCCACCAGCAGAGATCGAGCAGTCACTGAAGCTTTCTTT
CATSRDRAVTEAFF
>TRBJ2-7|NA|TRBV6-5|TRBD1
TGTGCCAGCAGTTACGTCAACAGGGGAAAGGGCGAGCAGTACTTC
CASSYVNRGKGEQYF
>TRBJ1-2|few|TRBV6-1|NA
TGTGCCAGCAGTGAAGCCCTTTTGGTCGGAGATGGCTACACCTTC
CASSEALLVGDGYTF
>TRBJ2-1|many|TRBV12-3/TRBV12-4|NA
TGTGCCAGCAGTTTTCCCTACAATGAGCAGTTCTTC
CASSFPYNEQFF